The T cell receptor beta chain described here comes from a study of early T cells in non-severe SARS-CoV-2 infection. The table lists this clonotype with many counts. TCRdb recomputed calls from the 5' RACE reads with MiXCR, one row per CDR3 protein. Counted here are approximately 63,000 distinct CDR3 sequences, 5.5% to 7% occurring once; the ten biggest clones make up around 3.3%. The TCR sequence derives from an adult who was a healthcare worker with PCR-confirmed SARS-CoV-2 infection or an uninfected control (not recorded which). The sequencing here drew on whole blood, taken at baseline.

The CDR3 loop is CSGGRQETQYF. CDR3 nucleotide sequence: TGCAGCGGGGGACGGCAAGAGACCCAGTACTTC. The chain employs TRBV29-1 and TRBJ2-5; D may match TRBD1 or TRBD2 (5 bases each). This CDR3 has 11 residues. V lost 7 bases, J lost 2 bases, and 8 bases lay in between. The germline CDR1 and CDR2 sequences are SQVTM and ANQGSEA. The full variable domain, in which reference TRBV29-1 and TRBJ2-5 provide the parts outside the CDR3, is SAVISQKPSRDICQRGTSLTIQCQVDSQVTMMFWYRQQPGQSLTLIATANQGSEATYESGFVIDKFPISRPNLTFSTLTVSNMSPEDSSIYLCSGGRQETQYFGPGTRLLVL.